This T cell receptor (beta chain) is drawn from a study of T-cell memory formation after mild COVID-19. The overall study: Each donor largely had its own TCR clusters.

MiXCR was run by TCRdb on the 5' RACE reads, yielding one entry per CDR3 protein. The sample lists roughly 410,000 distinct CDR3 sequences; roughly 24% were seen once. V dropped 4 bases and J dropped 3; count of bases not matched to a gene: 16. Germline-derived CDR1 and CDR2 are DFQATT and SNEGSKA (reference sequence). The CDR3 consists of 18 residues. This clonotype was seen a handful of times. Its antigen is undetermined. Study-level findings and limits: CD8+ contracting clones occupied EMRA, while CD4+ ones occupied mainly CM and EM.

The TCR originated in an adult woman who had mild COVID-19 (a few samples of this study predate the infection). Cell type and time point are not known. The chain employs TRBV20-1 and TRBJ1-5; 9 positions agree with TRBD1. The sample consisted of PBMCs or a T cell subset sorted from them (not recorded which). The CDR3 DNA reads as TGCAGTGCTACAGATCGGGACAGGGCGGGGTTCATCAATCAGCCCCAGCATTTT. It is translated as CSATDRDRAGFINQPQHF.